Presented here are 25 T cell receptor beta chains from one specimen sequenced in a study of T-cell reconstitution after alpha-beta-depleted transplantation in children (dated by TCRdb to the mid-2010s). The method was PCR. Sequencing took place on an Illumina HiSeq 2500. Molecular barcoding was employed in the preparation of TCR libraries, with unique molecular identifiers being used to normalize TCRbeta repertoire quantification. The public reads were reprocessed in TCRdb via fastp at Q25 and MiXCR, keeping in-frame beta chains. Each CDR3 protein gets just one entry, which takes the most common genes and DNA from the rows behind it. In this sample the table shows about 500,000 distinct CDR3 sequences, approximately 32% of which occur a single time. The ten largest clones take up under 3% of the sample. The sequenced sample was PBMCs from the stem cell graft donor, obtained from the stem cell graft. Every receptor here comes from a human donor who donated a stem cell graft to a child with aplastic anemia.

This clonotype turned up a few times. This chain joins TRBV12-3 or TRBV12-4 and TRBJ2-4; tentative D call: TRBD1 (6 bases). V was clipped by 6 bases and J by 0 bases, with 12 bases between them. This CDR3 has 15 amino acids. The CDR3 DNA reads TGTGCCAGCAGCTCAGGGGTTCTAGCCAAAAACATTCAGTACTTC. This sequence encodes CASSSGVLAKNIQYF.

This clonotype came up a few times. The V call is TRBV18, the J call TRBJ1-4; no reliable D call. The V gene lost 4 bases and the J gene lost 5 bases, with 14 bases spanning the gap. The CDR3 contains 15 residues. CDR1 KGHSH and CDR2 LQKENI come from the germline V gene. CDR3 residues: CASSQDRHENEKLFF. CDR3 bases: TGTGCCAGCTCACAGGATAGACACGAAAATGAAAAACTGTTTTTT.

This rearrangement joins TRBV6-1 to TRBJ1-2; D is possibly TRBD1 (5 bases). Per the germline V gene, CDR1 is MNHNS and CDR2 is SASEGT. V lost 5 bases and J lost 8, with 15 bases in between. CDR3 length: 13 residues. CDR3 in DNA: TGTGCCAGCAGTCCGCCCGGGGCCCAGGGCTACACCTTC. Its translation is CASSPPGAQGYTF.

V is TRBV20-1 and J is TRBJ2-2; TRBD2 agrees at 14 bases. This CDR3 has 16 amino acids. The V segment lost 0 bases and the J segment 6 bases; nucleotides outside the gene matches: 3. Germline V lookup: CDR1 DFQATT, CDR2 SNEGSKA (reference sequence). The DNA for the CDR3 is TGCAGTGCTAGAGAACCGGGACTAGCGGGAGCCGGGGAGCTGTTTTTT. Amino acids: CSAREPGLAGAGELFF.

The V and J genes are TRBV6-1 and TRBJ2-2; D tentatively reads TRBD1 or TRBD2 (5 bases each). This CDR3 has 18 residues. Germline values: CDR1 MNHNS, CDR2 SASEGT. V was clipped by 5 bases and J by 4 bases, with 23 bases between them. DNA for the CDR3: TGTGCCAGCAGTCGTTTAGGGTCAGGCAGGGCGGGCACCGGGGAGCTGTTTTTT. It translates to CASSRLGSGRAGTGELFF.

This clonotype was found a few times. The CDR3 DNA reads TGCAGTGCTAGACAGGGAGGTGGAAACACCATATATTTT. This gives the protein CSARQGGGNTIYF. This sequence joins TRBV20-1 and TRBJ1-3, with D perhaps TRBD1 (5 bases). The CDR3 consists of 13 residues. Trimming cost V 2 bases and J 3 bases, with 8 bases left between them. Germline CDR1 DFQATT, CDR2 SNEGSKA (reference sequence).

The V gene is TRBV6-2 or TRBV6-3, the J gene TRBJ2-1, with D perhaps assigned TRBD1 or TRBD2 (6 bases each). Germline-derived CDR1 and CDR2 are MNHEY and SVGEGT. V lost 6 bases, J lost 7 bases, and 13 bases lay in between. This CDR3 contains 13 residues. DNA of the CDR3: TGTGCCAGCAGGACTAGAGGGGGGAATGAGCAGTTCTTC. Protein: CASRTRGGNEQFF.

This sequence joins TRBV9 and TRBJ2-6; no clear D. Trimming stripped 4 bases from V and 0 bases from J, with 11 bases between. Looked up from germline, CDR1 is SGDLS and CDR2 is YYNGEE. The CDR3 is 16 residues long. The DNA for the CDR3 is TGTGCCAGCAGCCCTGATCCCTTCTCTGGGGCCAACGTCCTGACTTTC. This gives the protein CASSPDPFSGANVLTF.

This clonotype was counted only a few times. The V call is TRBV24-1, the J call TRBJ2-7; D possibly corresponds to TRBD1 (5 bases). There are 17 residues in the CDR3. CDR1 and CDR2 (germline): KGHDR, SFDVKD. With 0 bases removed from V and 2 bases from J, the gap between germline ends came to 16 bases. CDR3 protein: CATSDLPGQGCTYEQYV. The CDR3 DNA sequence: TGTGCCACCAGTGATTTGCCCGGACAAGGTTGCACCTACGAGCAGTACGTC.

This clonotype was recorded a few times. V is TRBV20-1 and J is TRBJ2-3, with 11 positions matching TRBD2. The J segment lost 6 bases and the V segment lost 7 bases, leaving 9 bases of the junction unmatched. The CDR3 loop spans 14 amino acids. From germline, CDR1 is DFQATT and CDR2 SNEGSKA (reference sequence). Here the CDR3 DNA reads TGCAGTGGGGTAACTAGCGGGAGTTCTGATACGCAGTATTTT. Its protein product is CSGVTSGSSDTQYF.

The chain combines TRBV11-1 with TRBJ2-1; 13 bases match TRBD2. J gave up 3 bases and V 4 bases, and 15 bases lay outside the gene matches. Per the germline V gene, CDR1 is SGHAT and CDR2 is FQDESV (reference sequence). The CDR3 covers 20 residues. CDR3 protein: CASSSWSGLAGVRGYNEQFF. Here the CDR3 DNA reads TGTGCCAGCAGCTCGTGGAGTGGACTAGCGGGAGTAAGGGGCTACAATGAGCAGTTCTTC.

The chain recombines TRBV7-2 with TRBJ2-1, with TRBD2 matching 9 bases. This CDR3 region has 14 residues. Looked up from germline, CDR1 is SGHTA and CDR2 is FQGNSA. With V trimmed by 3 bases and J by 7 bases, 4 bases remained unmatched. CDR3 residues: CASSFGGRVNEQFF. The CDR3 DNA reads TGTGCCAGCAGCTTCGGCGGGAGGGTTAATGAGCAGTTCTTC.

This clonotype was observed a handful of times. The chain is built from TRBV13 and TRBJ1-1, with 7 bases lining up with TRBD1. Germline V gene lookup returns CDR1 PRHDT and CDR2 FYEKMQ (reference sequence). The V gene end was trimmed by 2 bases and the J gene end by 4 bases; junction bases not matched to a gene: 7. The CDR3 sequence is 15 residues long. The CDR3 region is CASSLLGQDSTEAFF. The CDR3 DNA reads TGTGCCAGCAGCTTACTCGGACAGGACAGCACTGAAGCTTTCTTT.

The chain has TRBV20-1 and TRBJ1-5, with D possibly matching TRBD1 (6 bases). Per germline, CDR1 DFQATT and CDR2 SNEGSKA (reference sequence). V lost 0 bases to trimming and J lost 1 base, with 16 bases between them. The CDR3 is 17 amino acids. This chain's CDR3 is CSARDDRTPLSNQPQHF. The CDR3 nucleotides are TGCAGTGCTAGAGACGACAGGACTCCCTTAAGCAATCAGCCCCAGCATTTT.

This clonotype was observed a handful of times. The chain recombines TRBV7-2 with TRBJ2-3; 8 bases are a match to TRBD2. The ends lost 1 base at V and 4 bases at J; junction bases unmatched: 10. This CDR3 spans 17 amino acids. The germline CDR1 and CDR2 sequences are SGHTA and FQGNSA. The chain's CDR3 is CASSLVLAGGLADTQYF. The CDR3 bases are TGTGCCAGCAGCTTAGTTTTGGCGGGAGGCCTAGCAGATACGCAGTATTTT.

The chain links TRBV27 to TRBJ2-7; 10 bases match TRBD1. Per the germline V gene, CDR1 is MNHEY and CDR2 is SMNVEV (reference sequence). The CDR3 covers 15 residues. Germline trimming cut 6 bases from V and 7 bases from J; bases unmatched to any gene: 12. CDR3 sequence (DNA): TGTGCCAGCAGAGGTTTAAGACAGGGGGCGCGAGAGCAGTACGTC. Translating gives CASRGLRQGAREQYV.

This chain connects TRBV6-1 to TRBJ2-7; D is perhaps TRBD1 (6 bases). The germline gives CDR1 MNHNS, CDR2 SASEGT. The CDR3 is 13 residues long. V shed 2 bases and J shed 4 bases, with 9 bases lying between them. The CDR3 DNA is TGTGCCAGCAGTGAATGGGGGCAGTACGAGCAGTACGTC. Its translation: CASSEWGQYEQYV.

This rearrangement joins TRBV9 to TRBJ2-6; a possible D gene is TRBD2 (6 bases). Trimming took 0 bases from V and 4 from J, leaving 11 bases between them. Germline CDR1 reads SGDLS; CDR2 reads YYNGEE. The CDR3 is 16 residues long. CDR3 nucleotides: TGTGCCAGCAGCGTAGTAGGGAGGAGAGGGGCCAACGTCCTGACTTTC. Residues: CASSVVGRRGANVLTF.

The sample holds a few counts of this clonotype. The CDR3 DNA reads as TGTGCCAGTAGTATTTCTCCTACCTACCAAGAGACCCAGTACTTC. Amino acids: CASSISPTYQETQYF. The rearrangement uses TRBV19 and TRBJ2-5; D not resolved. V dropped 3 bases and J dropped 0 bases, with 11 bases sitting between them. Germline V gene sequence: CDR1 LNHDA, CDR2 SQIVND (reference sequence). This CDR3 is 15 amino acids long.

The table lists this clonotype with a few counts. J is TRBJ1-5 and V is TRBV7-2; D is ambiguous. The CDR3 runs to 16 residues. Trimming pared 1 base from V and 0 bases from J, leaving 10 bases between. The germline gives CDR1 SGHTA, CDR2 FQGNSA. CDR3 sequence reads: CASSLGAGYSNQPQHF. CDR3 DNA: TGTGCCAGCAGCTTAGGGGCAGGATATAGCAATCAGCCCCAGCATTTT.

The CDR3 loop reads CSASGGLAGSYEQYF. The DNA of the CDR3 is TGCAGTGCTAGCGGGGGACTAGCGGGATCCTACGAGCAGTACTTC. The chain employs TRBV20-1 and TRBJ2-7, with TRBD2 identical over 13 bases. This CDR3 is 15 amino acids long. Germline values: CDR1 DFQATT, CDR2 SNEGSKA (reference sequence). V shed 3 bases, J shed 1 base, and the junction held 3 bases outside the gene matches.

The rearrangement joins TRBV18 to TRBJ1-4; 9 positions match TRBD1. Germline CDR1 KGHSH, CDR2 LQKENI. This CDR3 has 14 amino acids. Germline trimming cut 2 bases from V and 10 bases from J; bases unmatched to any gene: 5. The CDR3 bases are TGTGCCAGCTCACCAAAGACAGGGGGAGGAAAACTGTTTTTT. It yields the protein CASSPKTGGGKLFF.

The chain employs TRBV6-6 and TRBJ2-2; the D gene is possibly TRBD1 (6 bases). V was pared by 10 bases and J by 5 bases, with 11 bases between. This CDR3 spans 12 amino acids. Germline lookup yields CDR1 MNHNY and CDR2 SVGAGI (reference sequence). The CDR3 sequence: CATSRGTGELFF. Here the CDR3 DNA reads TGTGCCACCTCAAGGGGGACCGGGGAGCTGTTTTTT.

The genes are TRBV20-1 and TRBJ2-1; 11 bases map to TRBD2. Losses at the gene ends were 6 bases for V and 4 bases for J; bases not matched to a gene: 5. Germline V CDR1 and CDR2: DFQATT, SNEGSKA (reference sequence). The CDR3 is made up of 14 amino acids. CDR3 bases: TGCAGTGCCGGCGCTAGCGGGAGGTACAATGAGCAGTTCTTC. Translating it yields CSAGASGRYNEQFF.

This clonotype was counted between two and nine times. The chain has TRBV27 and TRBJ2-4; D gene unclear. The V gene's germline CDR1 is MNHEY and CDR2 SMNVEV (reference sequence). V was pared by 2 bases and J by 0 bases, with 11 bases between. This CDR3 has 16 amino acids. CDR3 nucleotides: TGTGCCAGCAGTTTAGAAAGTAGACTAGCCAAAAACATTCAGTACTTC. Translation gives CASSLESRLAKNIQYF.